These 27 T cell receptor beta chains came from one sample sequenced in a study of T cell responses to AZD1222 COVID-19 vaccine. The protocol was immunoSEQ multiplex PCR, while the TCRdb copy is restricted to in-frame clones and leaves out a portion. The data show 130,000 or so clones, around 92% seen once. Sequencing was performed on peripheral blood, taken 28 days after the second AZD1222 dose. These receptors were taken from an adult who received the AZD1222 COVID-19 vaccine.

The V call is TRBV6-5, the J call TRBJ1-5, with a possible D match to TRBD1 (5 bases). CDR1 is MNHEY and CDR2 is SVGAGI in the germline V gene. This CDR3 contains 13 residues. Trimming removed 7 bases at V and 7 bases at J, with 14 bases between. The CDR3 loop reads CASIGAGVQPQHF. The DNA of the CDR3 is TGTGCCAGCATAGGGGCGGGGGTACAGCCCCAGCATTTT.

This chain connects TRBV6-5 to TRBJ1-1; 12 positions match TRBD1. Germline V gene data show CDR1 as MNHEY and CDR2 as SVGAGI. Trimming cost V 11 bases and J 5 bases; bases outside gene matches: 9. There are 14 residues in the CDR3. CDR3 amino acids: CASMGQGAFTEAFF. In DNA, the CDR3 is TGTGCCTCCATGGGACAGGGGGCCTTTACTGAAGCTTTCTTT.

The chain employs TRBV7-8 and TRBJ1-4, with D maybe TRBD1 (5 bases). The CDR3 has 14 amino acids. Germline V gene lookup returns CDR1 SGHVS and CDR2 FQNEAQ. V lost 8 bases to trimming and J lost 0 bases, with 10 bases between them. DNA of the CDR3: TGTGCCAGCGGGGGGAGAGCAACTAATGAAAAACTGTTTTTT. Amino acid sequence: CASGGRATNEKLFF.

The genes are TRBV5-1 and TRBJ2-3; either TRBD1 or TRBD2 may fit D (5 bases each). Trimming took off 1 base at V and 2 bases at J, with 8 bases between the two ends. From germline, CDR1 is SGHRS and CDR2 YFSETQ. This CDR3 is built from 14 residues. This CDR3 reads CASSLNGATDTQYF. The CDR3 nucleotides are TGCGCCAGCAGCTTGAACGGGGCCACAGATACGCAGTATTTT.

The table lists this clone with a few counts. This rearrangement joins TRBV6-5 to TRBJ2-7; 11 bases fit TRBD2. V was pared by 8 bases and J by 4 bases, with 7 bases of the junction left unmatched. CDR1 and CDR2 (germline): MNHEY, SVGAGI. The CDR3 is 14 residues long. The CDR3 reads CASGTGTSGYEQYV. CDR3 sequence (DNA): TGTGCCAGCGGCACGGGGACTAGCGGTTACGAGCAGTACGTC.

The chain links TRBV19 to TRBJ1-1; 8 nucleotides agree with TRBD1. The CDR3 covers 13 residues. V was pared by 3 bases and J by 7 bases, with 4 bases of the junction left unmatched. In germline, CDR1 is LNHDA, CDR2 SQIVND (reference sequence). CDR3 in amino acids: CASSMTGVGEAFF. CDR3 bases: TGTGCCAGTAGTATGACAGGGGTGGGTGAAGCTTTCTTT.

The chain is built from TRBV12-3 or TRBV12-4 and TRBJ2-1; 7 bases are shared with TRBD2. The V and J ends lost 6 bases and 10 bases, in that order; junction bases with no gene match: 9. The length of the CDR3 is 13 residues. The CDR3 sequence: CASSERLAREQFF. In nucleotides, the CDR3 is TGTGCCAGCAGCGAGAGACTAGCAAGGGAGCAGTTCTTC.

The V and J genes are TRBV10-3 and TRBJ2-1; D call uncertain. The V and J ends lost 3 bases and 14 bases respectively, with 14 bases between them. This CDR3 contains 12 residues. Germline CDR1 reads ENHRY; CDR2 reads SYGVKD. This CDR3 reads CAISDPGRGEFF. The CDR3 DNA reads as TGTGCCATCAGTGACCCCGGACGTGGGGAGTTCTTC.

The chain recombines TRBV15 with TRBJ1-5, with D perhaps matching TRBD1 (5 bases). This CDR3 spans 15 amino acids. Germline V gene lookup returns CDR1 LNHNV and CDR2 YYDKDF (reference sequence). Trimming pared 5 bases from V and 2 bases from J, leaving 13 bases between. The CDR3 sequence: CATSSPPRGNQPQHF. The CDR3 nucleotides are TGTGCCACCAGCTCCCCCCCCAGGGGCAATCAGCCCCAGCATTTT.

The chain recombines TRBV11-1 with TRBJ2-7; 9 bases align to TRBD1. Germline CDR1 and CDR2: SGHAT and FQDESV (reference sequence). V lost 3 bases to trimming and J lost 8 bases; unmatched junction nucleotides: 2. The CDR3 is made up of 12 amino acids. The CDR3 here is CASSLGTGQQYV. CDR3 bases: TGTGCCAGCAGCTTGGGGACAGGGCAGCAGTACGTC.

The chain joins TRBV18 to TRBJ1-3; D gene unclear. Trimming removed 6 bases at V and 0 bases at J, with 15 bases between. The CDR3 is 16 residues long. Germline CDR1 and CDR2: KGHSH and LQKENI. As DNA, the CDR3 is TGTGCCAGCTCGGAAACTACGGGCGTCTCTGGAAACACCATATATTTT. This sequence encodes CASSETTGVSGNTIYF.

The chain uses TRBV5-6 and TRBJ1-2, with 8 bases that match TRBD1. CDR1 is SGHDT and CDR2 is YYEEEE in the germline V gene. This CDR3 is built from 13 residues. With V trimmed by 3 bases and J by 8 bases, 6 bases remained unmatched. The DNA of the CDR3 is TGTGCCAGCAGCTCCCCAGACAGGGGAGGCTACACCTTC. This sequence encodes CASSSPDRGGYTF. Full variable domain (remainder filled in from reference TRBV5-6 and TRBJ1-2): DAGVTQSPTHLIKTRGQQVTLRCSPKSGHDTVSWYQQALGQGPQFIFQYYEEEERQRGNFPDRFSGHQFPNYSSELNVNALLLGDSALYLCASSSPDRGGYTFGSGTRLTVV.

The chain combines TRBV7-9 with TRBJ2-7; a possible D gene is TRBD2 (6 bases). The CDR3 runs 15 residues. V lost 2 bases and J 2 bases, leaving 13 bases between the germline ends. Germline lookup yields CDR1 SEHNR and CDR2 FQNEAQ (reference sequence). CDR3 in amino acids: CASSLMEGRTYEQYF. In nucleotides, the CDR3 is TGTGCCAGCAGCTTAATGGAGGGTCGGACCTACGAGCAGTACTTC.

The chain uses TRBV27 and TRBJ2-2; TRBD1 is a possible D gene (6 bases). The V end was cut by 2 bases, the J end by 6 bases, with 16 bases between. CDR1 MNHEY and CDR2 SMNVEV come from the germline V gene (reference sequence). There are 16 residues in the CDR3. The CDR3 region has the DNA TGTGCCAGCAGTTTAAATGCATGGACAGATGCCGGGGAGCTGTTTTTT. This gives the protein CASSLNAWTDAGELFF.

The chain employs TRBV7-9 and TRBJ1-2; the D gene is possibly TRBD1 (6 bases). The CDR3 contains 16 residues. V was shortened by 0 bases and J by 7 bases, with 18 bases between the two germline ends. Germline-derived CDR1 and CDR2 are SEHNR and FQNEAQ (reference sequence). The CDR3 protein is CASSLAWDTRWGGYTF. In nucleotides, the CDR3 is TGTGCCAGCAGCTTAGCTTGGGACACAAGATGGGGTGGCTACACCTTC. The full variable domain, rest sourced from reference TRBV7-9 and TRBJ1-2, is DTGVSQNPRHKITKRGQNVTFRCDPISEHNRLYWYRQTLGQGPEFLTYFQNEAQLEKSRLLSDRFSAERPKGSFSTLEIQRTEQGDSAMYLCASSLAWDTRWGGYTFGSGTRLTVV.

V usage is TRBV7-3 and J usage is TRBJ2-3; D tentatively fits TRBD1 or TRBD2 (6 bases each). V was trimmed by 5 bases and J by 4 bases, leaving 10 bases between them. CDR3 length: 13 amino acids. The germline CDR1 and CDR2 sequences are SGHTA and FQGTGA. In DNA form, the CDR3 reads TGTGCCAGCAGCGGGGGGCGGTCAGATACGCAGTATTTT. It specifies CASSGGRSDTQYF.

V and J are TRBV2 and TRBJ1-3, with D unclear. CDR1 SNHLY and CDR2 FYNNEI come from the germline V gene. Trimming took 4 bases from V and 0 from J, leaving 7 bases between them. This CDR3 is 14 amino acids long. CDR3 bases: TGTGCCAGCAGTGTAGCCAGCTCTGGAAACACCATATATTTT. Amino acids: CASSVASSGNTIYF.

This clone was seen a single time. This rearrangement joins TRBV27 to TRBJ2-1; D might be TRBD2 (5 bases). The germline CDR1 and CDR2 sequences are MNHEY and SMNVEV (reference sequence). The CDR3 sequence is 15 residues long. V was shortened by 3 bases and J by 2 bases, with 11 bases between the two germline ends. The CDR3 reads CASSFSAAAYNEQFF. In nucleotides, the CDR3 is TGTGCCAGCAGTTTTTCAGCGGCAGCCTACAATGAGCAGTTCTTC.

The chain recombines TRBV4-1 with TRBJ1-2; 9 nucleotides align to TRBD1. V shed 1 base, J shed 4 bases, and the junction held 4 bases outside the gene matches. The CDR3 has 15 residues. From germline, CDR1 is MGHRA and CDR2 YSYEKL. The CDR3 region is CASSQAQTGGYGYTF. The CDR3 nucleotides are TGCGCCAGCAGCCAAGCCCAGACAGGGGGCTATGGCTACACCTTC.

The chain employs TRBV6-6 and TRBJ2-1, with 12 bases matching TRBD1. The CDR3 is made up of 19 amino acids. V dropped 6 bases and J dropped 5; count of bases not matched to a gene: 17. CDR1 and CDR2 from the germline V gene are MNHNY and SVGAGI (reference sequence). The CDR3 nucleotides are TGTGCCAGCAGCCGAAATCCGGGACAGGGGGCGATTGGCGACAATGAGCAGTTCTTC. Residues: CASSRNPGQGAIGDNEQFF.

The genes are TRBV10-1 and TRBJ2-7; TRBD2 agrees at 13 bases. CDR3 size: 19 residues. V trimming: 5 bases; J trimming: 0 bases; junction bases outside the gene matches: 13. Germline V gives CDR1 WNHNN, CDR2 SYGVQD (reference sequence). DNA of the CDR3: TGCGCCAGCAGTCCCCCCGAACTAGCGGGAGGGCCCAGCTCCTACGAGCAGTACGTC. Its protein is CASSPPELAGGPSSYEQYV.

This clone was detected once. The V and J genes are TRBV7-3 and TRBJ2-1; TRBD2 matches 11 bases. Germline CDR1 is SGHTA and CDR2 is FQGTGA. J was trimmed by 4 bases and V by 5 bases; bases with no gene match: 7. There are 16 residues in the CDR3. CDR3 sequence: CASSRTSGWEYNEQFF. The DNA of the CDR3 is TGTGCCAGCAGCCGGACTAGCGGGTGGGAATACAATGAGCAGTTCTTC. Supplemented by reference TRBV7-3 and TRBJ2-1, the full variable domain reads GAGVSQTPSNKVTEKGKYVELRCDPISGHTALYWYRQSLGQGPEFLIYFQGTGAADDSGLPNDRFFAVRPEGSVSTLKIQRTERGDSAVYLCASSRTSGWEYNEQFFGPGTRLTVL.

This clone came up once. The chain joins TRBV11-2 to TRBJ2-6; D remains unclear. Trimming took off 8 bases at V and 0 bases at J, with 5 bases between the two ends. The CDR3 sequence is 13 residues long. CDR1 and CDR2 from the germline V gene are SGHAT and FQNNGV. The CDR3 loop reads CASHFSGANVLTF. CDR3 DNA sequence: TGTGCCAGCCATTTCTCTGGGGCCAACGTCCTGACTTTC.

J is TRBJ2-7 and V is TRBV19; weak D call: TRBD2 (5 bases). In germline, CDR1 is LNHDA, CDR2 SQIVND (reference sequence). The CDR3 has 14 amino acids. Between the trimmed V and J ends, which lost 1 base and 0 bases, there was a span of 7 bases. The CDR3, as DNA: TGTGCCAGTAGTATAGCGGGGAGCTCCTACGAGCAGTACTTC. Encoded protein: CASSIAGSSYEQYF. Together with reference TRBV19 and TRBJ2-7, the CDR3 gives the full variable domain: DGGITQSPKYLFRKEGQNVTLSCEQNLNHDAMYWYRQDPGQGLRLIYYSQIVNDFQKGDIAEGYSVSREKKESFPLTVTSAQKNPTAFYLCASSIAGSSYEQYFGPGTRLTVT.

The chain joins TRBV18 to TRBJ2-7; no firm D call. V lost 4 bases and J lost 3, with 10 bases in between. The CDR3 covers 13 residues. Germline V gives CDR1 KGHSH, CDR2 LQKENI. The CDR3 nucleotides are TGTGCCAGCTCACTCGGGCAGGACTACGAGCAGTACGTC. Protein: CASSLGQDYEQYV.

The rearrangement uses TRBV7-9 and TRBJ2-3; 9 bases map to TRBD2. The CDR3 consists of 16 residues. The germline CDR1 and CDR2 sequences are SEHNR and FQNEAQ (reference sequence). V was pared by 0 bases and J by 2 bases, with 3 bases of the junction left unmatched. CDR3 in amino acids: CASSLASGGITDTQYF. For the CDR3, the DNA is TGTGCCAGCAGCTTAGCTAGCGGGGGTATCACAGATACGCAGTATTTT.

In regard to this clone: In the same sample, other DNA sequences code for this CDR3. The chain uses TRBV28 and TRBJ1-6, with 9 bases matching TRBD1. The CDR3 extends over 15 amino acids. With V trimmed by 5 bases and J by 9 bases, 8 bases remained unmatched. Germline lookup yields CDR1 MDHEN and CDR2 SYDVKM. CDR3 region: CASSLQGAFSSPLHF. CDR3 nucleotides: TGTGCCAGCAGTCTACAGGGGGCGTTTAGTTCACCCCTCCACTTT.